This T cell receptor beta chain was found in a study of lymphopenia after photon versus proton radiotherapy (dated by TCRdb to about 2019). Notes on the research overall: In patients with gastrointestinal tumors who developed high-grade lymphopenia, the study compared the immunological effects of photon radiation therapy with those of proton radiation therapy. The goal of the study was to describe how the two radiation modalities differ in their effects on the immune system. The cohort included 20 patients with gastrointestinal tumors who developed lymphopenia after receiving either photon or proton therapy. Study-wide conclusions, independent of this receptor: Relative stability during treatment was observed in proton-treated patients, whereas loss of naive T cells and TCR diversity and gain of effector/memory populations were observed in photon-treated patients. The survival association was assessed only in patients who died, and the authors presented better survival with proton therapy as a possibility rather than a demonstrated result. Across the cohort, a larger post-nadir drop in TCR diversity was inversely correlated with overall survival time among patients who died. After the lymphocyte count nadir, photon-treated repertoires showed oligoclonal expansion, especially of CD8+ Temra cells, which drove the drop in diversity.

Of note for this clone: This clone's antigen is unknown. Base qualities are missing; no much larger clone stands one base away.

V is trimmed back by 3 bases and J by 4 bases, and the junction contains 4 bases that no gene match accounts for. In the germline V gene, CDR1 corresponds to SGHVS and CDR2 to FNYEAQ. The CDR3 has 14 amino acids, counting the end cysteine and phenylalanine. Solely the CDR3 DNA is kept, with 42 bases framed from the first base. Libraries were made using the immunoSEQ multiplex PCR assay. T cell repertoires were profiled with deep sequencing of rearranged TCR beta loci together with multiparametric flow cytometry. What TCRdb holds here is the immuneACCESS table cut down to in-frame rearrangements. Part of the clones is not present; checked against another copy, under half of the missing clones reflect an unresolved V gene, and the others are unexplained. The sample table holds 65,000 to 85,000 clones, of which 80% to 95% were seen once. About 2.2% of the sample lies in the top ten.

Sequenced material: peripheral blood, taken from a patient treated with photon-based radiotherapy. The sequence was obtained from a woman aged 40 to 50 with cholangiocarcinoma. This sequence uses TRBV7-6 and TRBJ1-1; 8 bases in the junction line up with TRBD1. The bases read TGTGCCAGCAGCTTCGACAGGGGCAGCACTGAAGCTTTCTTT. Its coded protein is CASSFDRGSTEAFF.